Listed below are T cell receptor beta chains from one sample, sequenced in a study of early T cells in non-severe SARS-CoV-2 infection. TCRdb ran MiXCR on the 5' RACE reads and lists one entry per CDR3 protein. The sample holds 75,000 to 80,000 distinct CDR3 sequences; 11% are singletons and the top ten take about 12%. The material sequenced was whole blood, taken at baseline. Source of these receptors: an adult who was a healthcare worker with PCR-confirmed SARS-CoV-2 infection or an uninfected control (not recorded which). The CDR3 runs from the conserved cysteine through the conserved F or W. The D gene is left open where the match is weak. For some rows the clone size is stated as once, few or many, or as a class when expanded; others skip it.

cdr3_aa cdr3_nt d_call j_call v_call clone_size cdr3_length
CASSPDLGQGDNYGYTF TGTGCCAGCAGCCCCGATCTGGGACAGGGAGACAACTATGGCTACACCTTC TRBD1 TRBJ1-2 TRBV7-9 few 17
CASGLGELFF TGTGCCAGCGGCTTAGGGGAGCTGTTTTTT - TRBJ2-2 TRBV11-2 many 10
CASSLTGALAGELFF TGTGCCAGTAGTCTGACCGGGGCCCTTGCCGGGGAGCTGTTTTTT - TRBJ2-2 TRBV19 few 15
CASSQDSSTEGEEQYF TGCGCCAGCAGCCAAGATTCGTCTACAGAGGGGGAGGAGCAGTACTTC - TRBJ2-7 TRBV4-3 - 16
CASSLTDTGELFF TGTGCCAGCAGCTTGACAGACACCGGGGAGCTGTTTTTT - TRBJ2-2 TRBV11-2 many 13
CASSVTFSIGANTEAFF TGTGCCAGCAGCGTAACGTTTTCGATAGGCGCAAACACTGAAGCTTTCTTT - TRBJ1-1 TRBV9 few 17
CASTGQGAGEQFF TGTGCCAGCACCGGACAGGGGGCCGGGGAGCAGTTCTTC TRBD1 TRBJ2-1 TRBV7-2 many 13
CASSSGGRHEQFF TGTGCCAGCAGCTCGGGGGGTCGGCATGAGCAGTTCTTC TRBD2 TRBJ2-1 TRBV13 few 13
CASSLDRRTEAFF TGTGCCAGCAGTCTGGACAGGCGGACTGAAGCTTTCTTT TRBD1 TRBJ1-1 TRBV6-1 - 13
CSVGNPWRNEQFF TGCAGCGTGGGAAACCCCTGGCGCAATGAGCAGTTCTTC - TRBJ2-1 TRBV29-1 - 13
CASGDSPLHF TGTGCCAGTGGGGATTCACCCCTCCACTTT - TRBJ1-6 TRBV2 few 10
CASSQGPSSYNEQFF TGTGCCAGCTCACAAGGGCCAAGCTCCTACAATGAGCAGTTCTTC - TRBJ2-1 TRBV18 many 15
CASSPSPHWAASGNTIYF TGTGCCAGCAGCCCATCACCCCATTGGGCCGCTTCTGGAAACACCATATATTTT - TRBJ1-3 TRBV5-4 few 18
CASSFGTVSYNEQFF TGTGCCAGCAGCTTCGGGACAGTCTCCTACAATGAGCAGTTCTTC TRBD1 TRBJ2-1 TRBV11-2 few 15
CASRQGLAVQTQYF TGTGCCAGCAGGCAGGGACTAGCGGTGCAAACGCAGTATTTT TRBD2 TRBJ2-3 TRBV7-2 - 14
CASSVGGNLYTEAFF TGTGCCAGCAGCGTAGGCGGTAACTTGTACACTGAAGCTTTCTTT - TRBJ1-1 TRBV11-2 many 15
CAIKGDSQETQYF TGTGCCATCAAGGGGGACAGCCAAGAGACCCAGTACTTC TRBD1 TRBJ2-5 TRBV10-3 many 13
CASSQGRGGGTEAFF TGCGCCAGCAGCCAAGGAAGAGGGGGAGGAACTGAAGCTTTCTTT - TRBJ1-1 TRBV4-1 - 15
CASSAGEGAFF TGTGCCAGCTCCGCGGGAGAGGGAGCTTTCTTT - TRBJ1-1 TRBV18 - 11
CASSLSQTSYGYTF TGTGCCAGCAGCTTATCTCAGACCTCCTATGGCTACACCTTC - TRBJ1-2 TRBV7-9 - 14
CASSPQSGVGNQPQHF TGCGCCAGCAGCCCTCAATCGGGGGTTGGGAATCAGCCCCAGCATTTT - TRBJ1-5 TRBV4-1 many 16
CSAREWGRAGRNEKLFF TGCAGTGCTAGAGAGTGGGGAAGGGCAGGCCGCAATGAAAAACTGTTTTTT - TRBJ1-4 TRBV20-1 many 17
CASSQDSTDTQYF TGTGCCAGCAGTCAGGACAGCACAGATACGCAGTATTTT - TRBJ2-3 TRBV6-4 many 13
CSASSDRGVYNEQFF TGCAGTGCTTCAAGTGACAGGGGGGTCTACAATGAGCAGTTCTTC TRBD1 TRBJ2-1 TRBV20-1 many 15
CSAPGQANTGELFF TGCAGTGCACCGGGACAGGCTAACACCGGGGAGCTGTTTTTT TRBD1 TRBJ2-2 TRBV20-1 - 14
CAISDPGQGSEAFF TGTGCCATCAGTGACCCAGGACAGGGAAGCGAAGCTTTCTTT TRBD1 TRBJ1-1 TRBV10-3 many 14
CATSRGRDGYTDTQYF TGTGCCACCAGCAGAGGGCGGGACGGCTACACAGATACGCAGTATTTT - TRBJ2-3 TRBV15 - 16
CAWSVTITRAGDEQFF TGTGCCTGGAGTGTTACTATAACCAGAGCAGGGGATGAGCAGTTCTTC - TRBJ2-1 TRBV30 few 16
CASSPTRVGWADTQYF TGTGCCAGCAGTCCCACAAGAGTAGGTTGGGCAGATACGCAGTATTTT - TRBJ2-3 TRBV28 few 16
CASSYMTSGGNEQFF TGTGCCAGCAGCTACATGACTAGCGGGGGCAATGAGCAGTTCTTC TRBD2 TRBJ2-1 TRBV5-5 few 15
CASNLRQSPNEKLFF TGTGCCAGTAACCTCCGACAGTCACCGAATGAAAAACTGTTTTTT - TRBJ1-4 TRBV19 many 15
CASSLAWSRGGTF TGTGCCAGCAGCTTAGCCTGGTCCAGGGGAGGGACCTTC - TRBJ1-2 TRBV7-9 few 13
CSAGGVNQPQHF TGCAGTGCAGGAGGGGTAAATCAGCCCCAGCATTTT - TRBJ1-5 TRBV20-1 many 12
CASSLRGDRSRYTF TGTGCCAGCAGCTTAAGAGGGGATCGGAGCCGCTACACCTTC - TRBJ1-2 TRBV7-2 many 14